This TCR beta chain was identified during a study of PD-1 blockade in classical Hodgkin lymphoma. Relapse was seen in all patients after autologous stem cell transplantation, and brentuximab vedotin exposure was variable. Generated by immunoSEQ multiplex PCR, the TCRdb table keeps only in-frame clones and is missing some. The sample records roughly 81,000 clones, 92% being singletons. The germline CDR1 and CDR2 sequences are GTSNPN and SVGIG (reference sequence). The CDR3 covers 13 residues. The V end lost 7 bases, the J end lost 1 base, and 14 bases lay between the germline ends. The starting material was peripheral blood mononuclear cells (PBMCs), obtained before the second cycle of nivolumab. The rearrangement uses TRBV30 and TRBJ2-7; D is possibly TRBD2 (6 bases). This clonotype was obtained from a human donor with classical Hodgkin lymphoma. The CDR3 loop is CALTSLSSYEQYF. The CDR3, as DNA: TGTGCCTTAACTAGCTTATCGTCCTACGAGCAGTACTTC.